Sequencing of this TCR beta chain was carried out in a study of blood T cell repertoires in COVID-19. V was clipped by 4 bases and J by 4 bases; unmatched bases: 12. Germline V gene lookup returns CDR1 SGHNT and CDR2 YENEEA. The CDR3 length is 17 residues. Using immunoSEQ multiplex PCR, the repertoire was profiled, and TCRdb retains in-frame clones only, with some absent. This repertoire shows 300,000 to 400,000 clones, 88% found once; its top ten account for 1.5% to 2%. The receptor was isolated from a woman aged 25 to 45 with COVID-19, enrolled during active disease. Material for sequencing was peripheral blood. The chain couples TRBV11-3 to TRBJ1-3; 8 bases are shared with TRBD1. The CDR3 region is CASSSQGATPGGNTIYF. CDR3 bases: TGTGCCAGCAGCTCCCAGGGGGCCACCCCTGGGGGAAACACCATATATTTT.